The next 10 T cell receptor beta chains were all read from a single sample in a study of blood T cell repertoires in COVID-19. The data were produced by immunoSEQ multiplex PCR, yet TCRdb's version contains in-frame clones alone and is incomplete. The sample carries fewer than 40,000 clones, 88% recorded once. Sequenced material: peripheral blood. These TCRs come from a woman older than 75 with active or convalescent COVID-19.

The chain links TRBV27 to TRBJ1-2; D possibly corresponds to TRBD1 (6 bases). The CDR3 loop spans 14 amino acids. V gave up 1 base and J gave up 8 bases, with 14 bases separating them. Germline V gives CDR1 MNHEY, CDR2 SMNVEV (reference sequence). The CDR3 region is CASSLFAGAWGYTF. The CDR3 coding sequence is TGTGCCAGCAGTTTATTCGCAGGGGCTTGGGGCTACACCTTC.

J is TRBJ1-3 and V is TRBV5-4; perhaps TRBD1 as D (6 bases). The CDR3 has 17 residues. The V end lost 4 bases, the J end lost 0 bases, and 17 bases lay between the germline ends. Germline CDR1 reads SGHNT; CDR2 reads YYREEE (reference sequence). CDR3 in amino acids: CASSPGQSLTSGNTIYF. In DNA form, the CDR3 reads TGTGCCAGCAGCCCCGGACAGTCCTTGACCTCTGGAAACACCATATATTTT.

The CDR3 protein is CASRESPGTENSPLHF. DNA for the CDR3: TGCGCCAGCAGAGAAAGCCCGGGTACTGAAAATTCACCCCTCCACTTT. J is TRBJ1-6 and V is TRBV5-1; D gene ambiguous. The CDR3 runs 16 residues. Deletions cut 5 bases from V and 7 bases from J, with 19 bases between. Per germline, CDR1 SGHRS and CDR2 YFSETQ.

The V and J genes are TRBV27 and TRBJ2-7, with TRBD2 matching 7 bases. After removal of 8 bases from V and 2 bases from J, the junction contained 15 bases not matched to a gene. Germline V gene data show CDR1 as MNHEY and CDR2 as SMNVEV (reference sequence). The CDR3 loop spans 16 amino acids. The CDR3: CASRSGGSRNTYEQYF. The CDR3 DNA reads as TGTGCCAGCCGATCGGGGGGTTCAAGGAATACCTACGAGCAGTACTTC.

The chain combines TRBV6-2 or TRBV6-3 with TRBJ2-1; 12 bases fit TRBD2. The junction had 9 bases not matched to a gene; V was cut back by 5 bases and J by 4 bases. Germline lookup yields CDR1 MNHEY and CDR2 SVGEGT. The CDR3 runs to 17 residues. CDR3 in DNA: TGTGCCAGCAGTCAACAACTAGCGGGGGGCCGGTACAATGAGCAGTTCTTC. Its translation is CASSQQLAGGRYNEQFF.

The chain couples TRBV7-9 to TRBJ2-1, with D possibly matching TRBD1 (5 bases). V was cut by 8 bases and J by 3 bases, with 14 bases left in between. Per germline, CDR1 SEHNR and CDR2 FQNEAQ (reference sequence). This CDR3 comprises 14 residues. The CDR3 nucleotides read TGTGCCAGCGCCGTGGCAGGGAACTACAATGAGCAGTTCTTC. Translation: CASAVAGNYNEQFF.

The chain joins TRBV6-5 to TRBJ1-6; D possibly corresponds to TRBD1 (5 bases). Germline V gene lookup returns CDR1 MNHEY and CDR2 SVGAGI. The CDR3 runs to 14 residues. With 1 base removed from V and 7 bases from J, the gap between germline ends came to 8 bases. This chain's CDR3 is CASSYYRMNSPLHF. The CDR3 DNA sequence: TGTGCCAGCAGTTACTACAGGATGAATTCACCCCTCCACTTT.

The chain recombines TRBV3-1 (or the pseudogene TRBV3-2) with TRBJ1-3; D not resolved. Germline V CDR1 and CDR2: LGHDT, YNNKEL (reference sequence). CDR3 size: 18 residues. Trimming left V 2 bases short and J 0 bases short, with 17 bases between. In DNA, the CDR3 is TGTGCCAGCAGCCAAAGAGCTATCGGACGGGACTCTGGAAACACCATATATTTT. Amino acid sequence: CASSQRAIGRDSGNTIYF.

The chain carries TRBV19 and TRBJ2-7; TRBD1 is a possible D gene (6 bases). Trimming pared 5 bases from V and 3 bases from J, leaving 11 bases between. This CDR3 comprises 13 residues. Germline V gene data show CDR1 as LNHDA and CDR2 as SQIVND (reference sequence). The CDR3 DNA is TGTGCCAGTAGTGCCGGGGACATCTACGAGCAGTACTTC. It encodes CASSAGDIYEQYF.

This chain joins TRBV5-1 and TRBJ2-2; 8 bases agree with TRBD2. CDR3 length: 17 residues. The V gene's germline CDR1 is SGHRS and CDR2 YFSETQ. V lost 4 bases and J lost 2; bases outside the gene matches: 10. The CDR3 bases are TGCGCCAGCAGCCTCTACTCGGGACTAGGTAACACCGGGGAGCTGTTTTTT. It yields the protein CASSLYSGLGNTGELFF.